At least ten counts were recorded for the clone carrying this T cell receptor (beta chain). The germline gives CDR1 DFQATT, CDR2 SNEGSKA (reference sequence). V shed 6 bases and J 3 bases; nucleotides not matched to a gene: 6. This CDR3 region has 14 residues. This specimen comes from a study of blood T cells in healthy people across ages. Through a sample-barcoded 5' primer and a J-beta primer mix, a second PCR was run for about 6 to 11 cycles. In TCRdb, the 5' RACE reads were re-called with MiXCR into one record per CDR3 protein. Of about 700,000 distinct CDR3 sequences listed, about a third are singletons.

Sequenced: blood. This chain uses TRBV20-1 with TRBJ2-1; 9 positions match TRBD2. This clonotype was sampled from a woman at least 80 years old in good health. The CDR3 DNA is TGCAGTGCGGCTATTAGCGGGAGCTACAATGAGCAGTTCTTC. Translating it yields CSAAISGSYNEQFF.